Listed below are T cell receptor beta chains from one sample, sequenced in a study of cytomegalovirus exposure and HLA in healthy donors. Repertoires were generated with immunoSEQ multiplex PCR, while TCRdb's copy carries only in-frame clones and drops some. Of 75,000 to 90,000 clones in the sample, roughly 80% were seen once. Sequencing was done on a sample of PBMCs. These TCRs come from a man aged 35-49 years in good health and CMV-seronegative. The CDR3 runs from the conserved cysteine through the conserved F or W. Each record gives: D gene, J gene, clone size, V gene, CDR3 protein, CDR3 DNA. A D gene is named only where the DNA matches it firmly. Rows give clone size only sometimes, using once, few, many, or a class for an expanded clone.

TRBD2,TRBJ2-3,-,TRBV19,CASSGGLAERPSTTF,TGTGCCAGTAGTGGGGGACTAGCGGAGCGACCCTCTACCACTTTT
TRBD2,TRBJ2-1,few,TRBV9,CASSRGLAGGGENEQFF,TGTGCCAGCAGCAGGGGACTAGCGGGCGGGGGGGAGAATGAGCAGTTCTTC
-,TRBJ2-3,-,TRBV4-3,CASSQEGSAWDTQYF,TGCGCCAGCAGCCAAGAAGGAAGCGCTTGGGATACGCAGTATTTT
TRBD1,TRBJ2-3,-,TRBV19,CASSIPDRGNTDTQYF,TGTGCCAGTAGCATACCGGACAGGGGGAACACAGATACGCAGTATTTT
-,TRBJ1-2,-,TRBV18,CASSPYAEGDGYTF,TGTGCCAGCTCACCTTATGCCGAGGGGGATGGCTACACCTTC
TRBD1,TRBJ1-2,few,TRBV6-5,CASSSGGGGYTF,TGTGCCAGCAGTTCAGGGGGCGGTGGCTACACCTTC
-,TRBJ2-1,-,TRBV6-5,CASNWRGPPQFF,TGTGCCAGCAATTGGAGAGGGCCTCCACAGTTCTTC
TRBD2,TRBJ2-2,-,TRBV25-1,CASSESGRTGELFF,TGTGCCAGCAGTGAAAGCGGGAGAACCGGGGAGCTGTTTTTT
-,TRBJ1-2,-,TRBV7-2,CASSLDENGYTF,TGTGCCAGCAGCTTAGACGAGAATGGCTACACCTTC
TRBD2,TRBJ2-7,-,TRBV5-1,CASSSRTSGPSYEQYF,TGCGCCAGCAGCTCCCGGACTAGCGGGCCCTCCTACGAGCAGTACTTC
-,TRBJ1-1,-,TRBV6-1,CASRRDTMNTEAFF,TGTGCCAGTCGGAGAGATACTATGAACACTGAAGCTTTCTTT
-,TRBJ2-5,-,TRBV19,CASSIVLTGIQETQYF,TGTGCCAGTAGTATAGTCCTCACAGGGATCCAAGAGACCCAGTACTTC
TRBD1,TRBJ2-2,-,TRBV4-3,CASSQDSGQGARWELFF,TGCGCCAGCAGCCAAGATTCTGGACAGGGGGCGCGGTGGGAGCTGTTTTTT
-,TRBJ2-7,-,TRBV7-2,CASSAELAYEQYF,TGTGCCAGCAGCGCCGAACTAGCCTACGAGCAGTACTTC
TRBD2,TRBJ2-1,-,TRBV10-2,CASSDLADYNEQFF,TGCGCCAGCAGTGACCTAGCGGATTACAATGAGCAGTTCTTC
-,TRBJ1-1,once,TRBV5-3,CARSPSDTEAFF,TGTGCCAGAAGCCCATCAGACACTGAAGCTTTCTTT
-,TRBJ2-3,-,TRBV5-6,CASSLGGGTQYF,TGTGCCAGCAGCTTAGGGGGTGGTACGCAGTATTTT
-,TRBJ1-2,-,TRBV19,CASSIDTSRGYTF,TGTGCCAGTAGTATAGACACGAGTAGAGGCTACACCTTC
TRBD1,TRBJ2-6,once,TRBV5-6,CASSLRDRGAGANVLTF,TGTGCCAGCAGCTTGCGGGACAGGGGTGCTGGGGCCAACGTCCTGACTTTC
TRBD1,TRBJ1-1,-,TRBV28,CASREAGTGKTEAFF,TGTGCCAGCAGAGAGGCCGGGACAGGAAAAACTGAAGCTTTCTTT
TRBD1,TRBJ2-4,-,TRBV5-1,CASSLDRGIQNIQYF,TGCGCCAGCAGCTTGGACAGGGGAATACAAAACATTCAGTACTTC
-,TRBJ2-7,-,TRBV19,CASSISGGGEQYF,TGTGCCAGTAGTATCTCTGGGGGCGGCGAGCAGTACTTC
-,TRBJ2-1,-,TRBV27,CASSLRLPSSYNEQFF,TGTGCCAGCAGTTTACGGCTTCCTAGCTCCTACAATGAGCAGTTCTTC
-,TRBJ2-7,-,TRBV4-1,CASSQETGTYEQYF,TGCGCCAGCAGCCAAGAAACAGGGACCTACGAGCAGTACTTC
-,TRBJ2-1,-,TRBV19,CASSFLDEEQFF,TGTGCCAGTAGTTTCCTTGATGAGGAGCAGTTCTTC
-,TRBJ2-2,-,TRBV7-8,CASSWGENTGELFF,TGTGCCAGCAGCTGGGGAGAGAACACCGGGGAGCTGTTTTTT
TRBD2,TRBJ2-7,-,TRBV6-6,CASSSGLAADYEQYF,TGTGCCAGCAGTTCGGGACTAGCGGCGGACTACGAGCAGTACTTC
TRBD1,TRBJ1-4,once,TRBV10-3,CATSTGSNEKLFF,TGTGCCACTTCGACAGGGTCTAATGAAAAACTGTTTTTT
TRBD1,TRBJ1-1,few,TRBV7-2,CASSFRGPNTEAFF,TGTGCCAGCAGCTTCAGGGGGCCGAACACTGAAGCTTTCTTT
TRBD1,TRBJ1-2,-,TRBV6-1,CASTQGKDGYTF,TGTGCCAGCACACAGGGGAAAGATGGCTACACCTTC
-,TRBJ2-1,-,TRBV7-3,CASSLSVGGGNEQFF,TGTGCCAGCAGCTTATCCGTGGGAGGTGGGAATGAGCAGTTCTTC
TRBD1,TRBJ1-4,-,TRBV7-9,CASSPRQGVWETNEKLFF,TGTGCCAGCAGCCCAAGACAGGGGGTGTGGGAAACTAATGAAAAACTGTTTTTT
TRBD2,TRBJ2-7,once,TRBV5-1,CASSLGAGEHYEQYF,TGCGCCAGCAGCTTGGGAGCGGGAGAGCACTACGAGCAGTACTTC
-,TRBJ2-1,-,TRBV27,CASSRLRGGGSYNEQFF,TGTGCCAGCAGTCGTTTGCGGGGTGGCGGGTCCTACAATGAGCAGTTCTTC
-,TRBJ2-7,few,TRBV7-8,CASSTRQTYEQYF,TGTGCCAGCAGCACCCGACAGACATACGAGCAGTACTTC
TRBD2,TRBJ2-7,-,TRBV7-3,CASSLGSGGPNEQYF,TGTGCCAGCAGCTTAGGATCGGGAGGGCCCAACGAGCAGTACTTC
TRBD1,TRBJ1-2,few,TRBV5-4,CASSSQGRYGYTF,TGTGCCAGCAGCTCACAGGGGAGGTATGGCTACACCTTC
-,TRBJ2-5,-,TRBV9,CASSLVGETQYF,TGTGCCAGCAGCCTGGTGGGCGAGACCCAGTACTTC
TRBD2,TRBJ2-5,-,TRBV28,CASIGQEGTSGRAEKTQYF,TGTGCCAGCATCGGACAGGAGGGGACTAGCGGGAGGGCCGAGAAGACCCAGTACTTC
TRBD1,TRBJ2-5,-,TRBV29-1,CSSDRGGETQYF,TGCAGCTCGGACAGGGGAGGAGAGACCCAGTACTTC